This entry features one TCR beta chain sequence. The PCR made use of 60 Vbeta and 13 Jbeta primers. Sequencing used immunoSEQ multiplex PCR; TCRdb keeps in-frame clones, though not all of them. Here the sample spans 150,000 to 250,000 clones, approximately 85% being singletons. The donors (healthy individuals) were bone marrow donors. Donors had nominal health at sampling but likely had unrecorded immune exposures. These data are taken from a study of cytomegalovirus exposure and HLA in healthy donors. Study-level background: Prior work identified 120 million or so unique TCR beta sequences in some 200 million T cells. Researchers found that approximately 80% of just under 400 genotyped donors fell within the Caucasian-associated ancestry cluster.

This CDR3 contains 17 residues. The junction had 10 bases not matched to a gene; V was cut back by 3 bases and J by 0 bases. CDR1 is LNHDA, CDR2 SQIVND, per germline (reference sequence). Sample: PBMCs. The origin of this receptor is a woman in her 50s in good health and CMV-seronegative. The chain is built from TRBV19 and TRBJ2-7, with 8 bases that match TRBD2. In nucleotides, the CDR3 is TGTGCCAGTAGTATCTCTGTAACTAGCGGACCCTCCTACGAGCAGTACTTC. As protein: CASSISVTSGPSYEQYF.